What follows are 16 T cell receptor beta chains derived from one specimen sequenced in a study of post-analysis software for immune sequencing data. These receptors lack a known antigen. Unique molecular identifiers had been added to the TCR beta cDNA libraries. TCRdb called the PCR reads again in MiXCR, with one record for every CDR3 protein. The table lists about 430,000 distinct CDR3 sequences, less than 40% of them singletons, with roughly 8.2% in the top ten. Study-wide results and limits: TRBV5-6, TRBV5-1 and TRBV20-1 were among about 5 TRBV segments more frequent in patients than controls.

The sample comprised blood. Receptors originate from a girl aged 2 to 10 with multiple sclerosis.

This clonotype was recorded only once. In DNA, the CDR3 is TGTGCCAGCAGACCAAAGACAGGGGACGAGACCCAGTACTTC. It codes for CASRPKTGDETQYF. The V and J genes are TRBV7-9 and TRBJ2-5; 8 bases agree with TRBD1. J lost 5 bases, V lost 6 bases, and 8 bases had no gene match. CDR1 is SEHNR, CDR2 FQNEAQ, per germline (reference sequence). This CDR3 is 14 amino acids long.

This chain connects TRBV10-2 to TRBJ2-7; D remains ambiguous. The V and J ends lost 2 bases and 8 bases respectively, with 13 bases between them. The CDR3 runs 13 residues. Germline V gene lookup returns CDR1 WSHSY and CDR2 SAAADI. CDR3 sequence: CASSEIRAKKQYF. Here the CDR3 DNA reads TGCGCCAGCAGTGAGATAAGGGCCAAAAAGCAGTACTTC.

This clonotype was detected a few times. The chain employs TRBV29-1 and TRBJ2-5; TRBD1 agrees at 7 bases. V was pared by 6 bases and J by 5 bases, with 9 bases of the junction left unmatched. This CDR3 region has 13 residues. CDR1 and CDR2 (germline): SQVTM, ANQGSEA. CDR3: CSVERGGSETQYF. CDR3 coding DNA: TGCAGCGTAGAACGAGGGGGCTCGGAGACCCAGTACTTC.

The sample holds a few counts of this clonotype. The chain joins TRBV3-1 to TRBJ2-1, with D uncertain. CDR3 size: 12 residues. CDR1 is LGHDT and CDR2 is YNNKEL in the germline V gene (reference sequence). V was pared by 1 base and J by 7 bases, with 5 bases between. The CDR3: CASSQVDNEQFF. CDR3 bases: TGTGCCAGCAGCCAAGTGGATAATGAGCAGTTCTTC.

This chain links TRBV7-8 with TRBJ2-1; the D is unclear. Trimming left V 1 base short and J 5 bases short, with 6 bases between. The V gene's germline CDR1 is SGHVS and CDR2 FQNEAQ. The CDR3 totals 13 residues. The CDR3 DNA follows: TGTGCCAGCAGCTTAGGGGCTCACAATGAGCAGTTCTTC. It is translated as CASSLGAHNEQFF.

The rearrangement uses TRBV9 and TRBJ2-1; no clear D. Germline V gene data show CDR1 as SGDLS and CDR2 as YYNGEE. The CDR3 spans 15 residues. The V gene lost 0 bases and the J gene lost 0 bases, with 7 bases spanning the gap. Here the CDR3 reads CASSVAASSYNEQFF. DNA for the CDR3: TGTGCCAGCAGCGTAGCTGCCAGCTCCTACAATGAGCAGTTCTTC.

In the case of this clonotype: One end of the junction does not line up with germline, which may come from a read error. The chain is built from TRBV7-2 and TRBJ2-1; TRBD2 agrees at 10 bases. Germline V gene sequence: CDR1 SGHTA, CDR2 FQGNSA. The CDR3 spans 17 residues. CDR3 amino acids: CASSLQHRTSGYNEQVF. In DNA, the CDR3 is TGTGCCAGCAGCTTACAGCACAGGACTAGCGGATACAATGAGCAGGTCTTC. Drawing the rest from reference TRBV7-2 and TRBJ2-1, the complete variable domain is GAGVSQSPSNKVTEKGKDVELRCDPISGHTALYWYRQSLGQGLEFLIYFQGNSAPDKSGLPSDRFSAERTGGSVSTLTIQRTQQEDSAVYLCASSLQHRTSGYNEQVFGPGTRLTVL.

This clonotype has just a few counts. The CDR3 sequence is CSVAPQWGNEQFF. The CDR3 DNA follows: TGCAGCGTTGCCCCCCAATGGGGCAATGAGCAGTTCTTC. The rearrangement links TRBV29-1 to TRBJ2-1, with D hard to call. Per germline, CDR1 SQVTM and CDR2 ANQGSEA. The V end lost 4 bases, the J end lost 6 bases, and 13 bases lay between the germline ends. The CDR3 runs to 13 residues.

This clonotype was detected only a few times. V usage is TRBV12-3 or TRBV12-4 and J usage is TRBJ2-3; 13 bases match TRBD2. V dropped 6 bases and J dropped 4; count of bases not matched to a gene: 1. The CDR3 extends over 14 amino acids. The DNA for the CDR3 is TGTGCCAGCAGCGGACTAGCGGGAGCAGATACGCAGTATTTT. Protein: CASSGLAGADTQYF.

The genes are TRBV3-1 and TRBJ2-1, with 8 bases matching TRBD2. The ends lost 6 bases at V and 9 bases at J; junction bases unmatched: 4. The germline gives CDR1 LGHDT, CDR2 YNNKEL (reference sequence). CDR3 length: 12 amino acids. CDR3 coding DNA: TGTGCCAGCAGGGGACTAGTGGGTGAGCAGTTCTTC. Protein: CASRGLVGEQFF.

The V call is TRBV20-1, the J call TRBJ2-4; D not certain. The tail of the sequence fits TRBJ2-7 better, so the J call may be wrong. CDR1 and CDR2 (germline): DFQATT, SNEGSKA (reference sequence). This CDR3 has 12 amino acids. The CDR3 nucleotides are TGCAGTACTCCGTACCGATCCTACGAGCAGTACTTC. Translated, it gives CSTPYRSYEQYF.

This clonotype appeared a single time. The chain uses TRBV9 and TRBJ1-2; D not certain. V was trimmed by 0 bases and J by 2 bases, leaving 11 bases between them. CDR1 and CDR2 (germline): SGDLS, YYNGEE. The CDR3 contains 15 residues. CDR3 sequence: CASSVEADANYGYTF. The CDR3 nucleotides are TGTGCCAGCAGCGTAGAGGCAGACGCCAACTATGGCTACACCTTC.

This chain uses TRBV6-5 with TRBJ1-4; 8 nucleotides agree with TRBD1. The trim removed 3 bases at V and 8 bases at J, leaving 11 bases unmatched. The CDR3 runs to 16 residues. Germline CDR1 reads MNHEY; CDR2 reads SVGAGI. CDR3 amino acids: CASSYSSGQGGEKLFF. The CDR3 bases are TGTGCCAGCAGTTATTCCAGTGGACAGGGTGGAGAAAAACTGTTTTTT.

The chain recombines TRBV7-6 with TRBJ2-1; 8 nucleotides agree with TRBD2. The DNA matches TRBJ2-7 better at its end, which makes the J call doubtful. CDR1 and CDR2 (germline): SGHVS, FNYEAQ. This CDR3 region has 15 residues. CDR3 amino acids: CASSPGGGTYNEQYF. CDR3 DNA sequence: TGTGCCAGCAGCCCCGGCGGGGGGACCTACAATGAGCAGTACTTC.

This clonotype was detected only once. The V gene is TRBV3-1, the J gene TRBJ1-2; a weak D match, TRBD1 (5 bases). The V gene lost 4 bases and the J gene lost 2 bases, with 11 bases spanning the gap. The germline V gene encodes CDR1 LGHDT and CDR2 YNNKEL (reference sequence). This CDR3 region has 14 residues. CDR3 nucleotide sequence: TGTGCCAGCAGCCCGCGGGGCAGAAACTATGGCTACACCTTC. Its protein is CASSPRGRNYGYTF.

This chain joins TRBV10-3 and TRBJ2-1, with D unresolved. The V end was cut by 6 bases, the J end by 2 bases, with 11 bases between. Germline V gene data show CDR1 as ENHRY and CDR2 as SYGVKD. The CDR3 totals 14 residues. Written as DNA, the CDR3 is TGTGCCATCAGCGCCATTAGAGCCTACAATGAGCAGTTCTTC. It specifies CAISAIRAYNEQFF.